The entry below describes one TCR beta chain. The CDR3 contains 16 residues. CDR1 is LNHDA and CDR2 is SQIVND in the germline V gene (reference sequence). Trimming left V 5 bases short and J 2 bases short, with 18 bases between. As handled by the study authors: Amplification from reference gene primers served as the basis for estimated nucleated cell counts. The repertoire was sequenced with immunoSEQ multiplex PCR; TCRdb's copy has only in-frame clones and lacks some. The V and J calls and clone size were taken over from that table, and D and trimming were inferred from the DNA. Of roughly 200,000 clones listed, about 83% are singletons. The data were taken from a study of blood T cell repertoires in COVID-19. In the study overall: Italy, Spain and the United States were the sources of the convalescent and acute COVID-19 samples. The cDNA or gDNA used as material had been derived from T cells, B-cell-depleted T cells, or PBMCs.

The sequenced sample was peripheral blood. The sequence was collected from a woman in her 70s with active or convalescent COVID-19. The chain is built from TRBV19 and TRBJ1-1; weak D call: TRBD1 (6 bases). The CDR3 here is CASSGDRFPPNTEAFF. DNA for the CDR3: TGTGCCAGTAGTGGCGACAGGTTTCCCCCAAACACTGAAGCTTTCTTT. The complete variable domain, with remaining parts taken from reference TRBV19 and TRBJ1-1, reads DGGITQSPKYLFRKEGQNVTLSCEQNLNHDAMYWYRQDPGQGLRLIYYSQIVNDFQKGDIAEGYSVSREKKESFPLTVTSAQKNPTAFYLCASSGDRFPPNTEAFFGQGTRLTVV.